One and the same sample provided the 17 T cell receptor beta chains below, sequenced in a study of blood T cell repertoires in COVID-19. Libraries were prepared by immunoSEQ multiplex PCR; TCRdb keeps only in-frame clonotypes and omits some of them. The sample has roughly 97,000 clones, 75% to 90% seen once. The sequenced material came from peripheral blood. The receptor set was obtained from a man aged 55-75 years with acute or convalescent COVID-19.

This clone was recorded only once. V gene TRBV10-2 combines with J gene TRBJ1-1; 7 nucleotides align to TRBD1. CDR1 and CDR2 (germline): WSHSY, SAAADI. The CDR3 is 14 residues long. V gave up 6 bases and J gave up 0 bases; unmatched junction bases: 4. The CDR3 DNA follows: TGCGCCAGCAGACGGGACAGCATGAACACTGAAGCTTTCTTT. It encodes CASRRDSMNTEAFF.

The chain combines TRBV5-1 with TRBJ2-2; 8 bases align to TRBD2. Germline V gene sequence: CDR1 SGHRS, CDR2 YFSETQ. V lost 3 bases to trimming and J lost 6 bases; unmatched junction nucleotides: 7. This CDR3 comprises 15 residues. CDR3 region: CASSSGTSRAGELFF. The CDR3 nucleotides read TGCGCCAGCAGCTCCGGGACTAGTCGGGCCGGGGAGCTGTTTTTT.

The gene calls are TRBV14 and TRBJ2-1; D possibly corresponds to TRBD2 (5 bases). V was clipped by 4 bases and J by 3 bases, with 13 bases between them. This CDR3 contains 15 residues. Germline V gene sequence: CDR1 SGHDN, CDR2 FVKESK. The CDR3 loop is CASSPLQRRYNEQFF. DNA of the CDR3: TGTGCCAGCAGCCCCCTCCAGCGGCGCTACAATGAGCAGTTCTTC.

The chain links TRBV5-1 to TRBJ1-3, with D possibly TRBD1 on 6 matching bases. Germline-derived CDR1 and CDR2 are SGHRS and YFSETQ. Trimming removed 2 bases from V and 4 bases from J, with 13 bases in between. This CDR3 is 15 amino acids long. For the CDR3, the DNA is TGCGCCAGCAGCTTTGCGGGGGGCGACGGAAACACCATATATTTT. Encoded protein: CASSFAGGDGNTIYF.

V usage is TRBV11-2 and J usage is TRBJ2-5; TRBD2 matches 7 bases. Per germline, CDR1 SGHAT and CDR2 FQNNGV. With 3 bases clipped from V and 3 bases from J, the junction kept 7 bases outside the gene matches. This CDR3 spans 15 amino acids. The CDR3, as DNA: TGTGCCAGCAGCTTTAGGCTAGCGGACGAAGAGACCCAGTACTTC. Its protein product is CASSFRLADEETQYF.

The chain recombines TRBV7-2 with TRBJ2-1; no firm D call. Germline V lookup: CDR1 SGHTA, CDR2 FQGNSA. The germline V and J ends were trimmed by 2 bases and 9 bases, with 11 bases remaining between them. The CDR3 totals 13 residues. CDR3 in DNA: TGTGCCAGCAGCTTACGGTTGGGCACTGAGCAGTTCTTC. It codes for CASSLRLGTEQFF.

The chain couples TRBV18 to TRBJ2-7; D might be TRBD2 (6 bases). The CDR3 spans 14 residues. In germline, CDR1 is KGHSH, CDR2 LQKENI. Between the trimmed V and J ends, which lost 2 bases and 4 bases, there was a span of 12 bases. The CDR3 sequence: CASSPVRGGYEQYF. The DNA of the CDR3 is TGTGCCAGCTCACCAGTGCGGGGCGGATACGAGCAGTACTTC.

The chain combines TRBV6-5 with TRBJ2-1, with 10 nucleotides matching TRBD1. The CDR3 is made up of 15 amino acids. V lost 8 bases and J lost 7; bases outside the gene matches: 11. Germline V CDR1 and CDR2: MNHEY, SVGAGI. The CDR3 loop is CASGRQGALGNEQFF. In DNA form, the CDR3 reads TGTGCCAGCGGACGACAGGGGGCGCTCGGTAATGAGCAGTTCTTC.

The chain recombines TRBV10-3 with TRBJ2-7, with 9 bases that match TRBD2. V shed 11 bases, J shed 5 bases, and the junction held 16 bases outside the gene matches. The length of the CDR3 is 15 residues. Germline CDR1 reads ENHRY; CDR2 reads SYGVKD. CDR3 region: CASHPGTSLLDEQYV. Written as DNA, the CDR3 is TGTGCCTCCCACCCGGGGACTAGCTTATTGGACGAGCAGTACGTC.

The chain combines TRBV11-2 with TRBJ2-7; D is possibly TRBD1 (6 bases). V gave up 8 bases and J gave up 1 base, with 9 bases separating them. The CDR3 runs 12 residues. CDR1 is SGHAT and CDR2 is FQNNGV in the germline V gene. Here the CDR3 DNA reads TGTGCCAGCTCAGGGGCTTCCTACGAGCAGTACTTC. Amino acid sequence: CASSGASYEQYF.

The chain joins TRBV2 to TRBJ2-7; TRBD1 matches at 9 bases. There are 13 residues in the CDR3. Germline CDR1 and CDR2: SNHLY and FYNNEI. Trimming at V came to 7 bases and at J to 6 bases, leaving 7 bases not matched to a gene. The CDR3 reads CASNNDRGVEQYF. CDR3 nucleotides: TGTGCCAGCAATAATGACAGGGGGGTCGAGCAGTACTTC.

This CDR3 is CASSLKSVFYEQFF. The CDR3 nucleotides are TGTGCCAGCAGCTTGAAATCCGTTTTTTATGAGCAGTTCTTC. The V gene is TRBV5-4, the J gene TRBJ2-1, with unresolved D. V was pared by 1 base and J by 8 bases, with 13 bases between. CDR1 and CDR2 from the germline V gene are SGHNT and YYREEE (reference sequence). The CDR3 runs to 14 residues. Together with reference TRBV5-4 and TRBJ2-1, the CDR3 gives the full variable domain: ETGVTQSPTHLIKTRGQQVTLRCSSQSGHNTVSWYQQALGQGPQFIFQYYREEENGRGNFPPRFSGLQFPNYSSELNVNALELDDSALYLCASSLKSVFYEQFFGPGTRLTVL.

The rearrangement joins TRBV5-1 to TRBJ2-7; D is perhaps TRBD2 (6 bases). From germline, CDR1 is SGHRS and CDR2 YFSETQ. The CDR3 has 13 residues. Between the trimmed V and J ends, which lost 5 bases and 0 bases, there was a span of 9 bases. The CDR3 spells CASRGTPSYEQYF. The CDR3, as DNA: TGCGCCAGCAGGGGGACTCCCTCCTACGAGCAGTACTTC.

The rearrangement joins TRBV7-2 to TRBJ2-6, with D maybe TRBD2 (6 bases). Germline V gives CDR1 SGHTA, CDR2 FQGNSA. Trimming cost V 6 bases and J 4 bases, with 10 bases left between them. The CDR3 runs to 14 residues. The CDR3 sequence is CASRLASGANVLTF. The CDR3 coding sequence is TGTGCCAGCAGGCTAGCGTCCGGGGCCAACGTCCTGACTTTC. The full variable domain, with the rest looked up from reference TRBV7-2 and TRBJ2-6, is GAGVSQSPSNKVTEKGKDVELRCDPISGHTALYWYRQSLGQGLEFLIYFQGNSAPDKSGLPSDRFSAERTGGSVSTLTIQRTQQEDSAVYLCASRLASGANVLTFGAGSRLTVL.

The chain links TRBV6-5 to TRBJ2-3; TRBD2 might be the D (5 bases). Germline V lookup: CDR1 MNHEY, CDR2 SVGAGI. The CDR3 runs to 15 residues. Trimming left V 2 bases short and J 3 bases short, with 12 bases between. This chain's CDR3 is CASSYQSSTTDTQYF. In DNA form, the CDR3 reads TGTGCCAGCAGTTACCAATCTAGCACTACAGATACGCAGTATTTT.

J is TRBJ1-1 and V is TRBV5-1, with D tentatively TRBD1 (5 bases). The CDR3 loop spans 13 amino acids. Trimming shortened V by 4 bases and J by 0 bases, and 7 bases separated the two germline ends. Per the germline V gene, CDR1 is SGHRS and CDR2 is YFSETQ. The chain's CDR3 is CASSGALNTEAFF. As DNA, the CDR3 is TGCGCCAGCAGCGGGGCCCTGAACACTGAAGCTTTCTTT.

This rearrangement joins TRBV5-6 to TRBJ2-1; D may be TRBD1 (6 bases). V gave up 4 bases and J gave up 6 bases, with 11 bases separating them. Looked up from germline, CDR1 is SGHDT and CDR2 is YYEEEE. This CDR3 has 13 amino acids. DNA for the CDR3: TGTGCCAGCAGCGTTACAGGGTTCAATGAGCAGTTCTTC. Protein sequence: CASSVTGFNEQFF.